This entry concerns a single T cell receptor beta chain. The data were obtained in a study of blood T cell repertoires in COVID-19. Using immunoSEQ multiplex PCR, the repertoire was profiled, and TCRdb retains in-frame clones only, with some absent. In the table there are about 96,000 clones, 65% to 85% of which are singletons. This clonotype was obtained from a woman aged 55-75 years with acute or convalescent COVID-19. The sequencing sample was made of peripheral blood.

CDR3 residues: CASSGRGGRNTEAFF. CDR3 in DNA: TGTGCCAGCAGTGGGCGGGGGGGCAGGAACACTGAAGCTTTCTTT. This chain uses TRBV2 with TRBJ1-1, with D perhaps matching TRBD1 (6 bases). V dropped 4 bases and J dropped 1 base, with 13 bases sitting between them. This CDR3 is 15 amino acids long. Germline V gene data show CDR1 as SNHLY and CDR2 as FYNNEI.